This TCR beta chain is from a study of long-term antiretroviral therapy in people with HIV (dated by TCRdb to 2022 to 2024). Turning to the overall study: The earliest samples were collected roughly a decade before the 2015 WHO recommendation for immediate ART, at a time when ART was usually postponed until CD4 counts fell. A retrospective serial study tested whether ART initiation and durable HIV suppression were associated with changes in peripheral blood TRB repertoire composition and diversity. A total of 192 cryopreserved PBMC samples came from 25 to 35 adults with confirmed HIV infection and were collected serially over a mean of about six years (range 1-12). Eleven of the 30 participants with HIV were female. No cross-contamination during QIAcube processing was seen in test extractions of a monoclonal T-cell line run alongside a few dozen polyclonal samples.

Inclusion was restricted to participants for whom at least one PBMC sample before ART initiation and at least two post-ART samples were available. Every participant with HIV received treatment in the United States of America. Before DNA extraction, cryopreserved samples of roughly 1-11 million PBMC were thawed and then washed. At the time of the earliest PBMC sample, participants with HIV were aged between roughly 23 and 60 years. Per participant, PBMC samples came from 1-4 timepoints prior to ART initiation and 2-8 timepoints following ART initiation, for a median of 7 samples. For every participant, serial HIV viral load, CD4+ T-cell count, ART history and demographic data were obtained. Using a Qiagen kit on a QIAcube, genomic DNA was extracted from unsorted PBMC, with samples processed in batches of 12. General study outcomes and caveats: Because cell numbers in pre-ART samples were limited, unsorted PBMC were profiled instead of sorted CD4+ and CD8+ T cells. Inferences about post-ART repertoire changes were limited because no data were available on ART adherence, viral resistance or therapy changes. Compared with controls, HIV repertoires had narrower CDR3 length ranges, and the network structure pointed to an antigen-experienced repertoire that shifted only slightly toward naive after ART. The samples were dated from about 2004 to 2017, and the ART regimens that were used may be less effective than current ART regimens. A significant increase in TRB diversity was found to be associated with ART initiation, although TRB diversity was observed to remain significantly below that of transplant donor controls even after long-term ART. Because PBMC availability was limited, only the TCR beta chain was sequenced, with no alpha chain pairing. At every time point, the repertoire was dominated by expanded TRB clones first identified before ART initiation, although this dominance fluctuated and, in many PLHIV, declined after ART.

Turning to this clone: It lacks a known antigen. No base quality values were provided; no much bigger clone lies one nucleotide off.

The immunoSEQ hsTCRB v3.0 assay was used at survey level resolution to sequence the TRB variable region. TRB sequencing targeted a depth of 40,000-50,000 T-cell genomes per sample. An Illumina MiSeq with a v3 150-cycle kit was used to sequence the pooled TRB libraries. Per the source publication's procedure: Repertoire analysis was run in R within a reproducible Nextflow workflow that covered QC, data transformation and analysis. LymphoSeq2, an R package for exploring AIRR-Seq data, was used to implement custom analyses. After excluding a few samples that yielded fewer than 5000 total TRB sequences, roughly 190 HIV repertoires remained for analysis. Among the 180 to 200 retained HIV repertoires, approximately 59 were collected before ART initiation and 129 after ART initiation. Each repertoire was downsampled to 5000 TRB nucleotide sequences, and summary statistics were averaged across 100 downsampling iterations. TRB sequences were retained for analysis only if CDR3 regions of at least seven amino acids were present. A Shannon entropy-derived clonality score and the Gini coefficient were used to measure diversity. Repertoire networks linked the top 5000 CDR3 amino acid sequences whenever two sequences differed by an edit distance of one. For TRB CDR3 amino acid sequences, GLIPH2 was used to predict antigen specificity groups and MHC restriction. To flag known CMV, EBV, HIV or tissue antigen associations, CDR3 amino acid sequences were matched against VDJdb and McPAS-TCR. Pre-ART, post-ART and control groups were compared with Wilcoxon signed-rank tests and Holm-Bonferroni correction. As stored in TCRdb, this immuneACCESS dataset retains in-frame rearrangements with V and J assigned. A fraction of the clones does not appear; measured against another copy, unresolved V genes explain less than half of the discrepancy, and the remainder lacks a known reason. Clonal size and the V and J genes are those of that table, whereas D and trimming came from the DNA. For this sample the table gives about 21,000 clones, of which 60% to 80% were detected only once. The ten largest clonotypes hold 9% to 15% of the sample.

Its CDR3 holds 15 amino acids, cysteine through phenylalanine. The read is trimmed to its CDR3 DNA, 45 bases read in frame from base 1. V is reduced by 6 bases and J by 1 base, leaving a spacing of 15 bases between them. Per the germline V gene, SNHLY is the CDR1 and FYNNEI is the CDR2. The material sequenced was unsorted PBMCs, taken less than 1.8 years before starting antiretroviral therapy. This sequence originates from a woman between 40 and 50 years old with HIV. The rearrangement combines TRBV2 with TRBJ1-1; possibly the D gene is TRBD1, per 5 matching bases. For the CDR3, the sequence is CASSLTGTGNTEAFF. The sequence in DNA is TGTGCCAGCAGCCTCACCGGGACGGGGAACACTGAAGCTTTCTTT.